A selection of T cell receptor beta chains follows, all from one sample in a study of blood T cell repertoires in COVID-19. The data were produced by immunoSEQ multiplex PCR, yet TCRdb's version contains in-frame clones alone and is incomplete. The sample has some 530,000 clones, approximately 83% seen once; the top ten hold roughly 3.2%. The sequencing input was peripheral blood. The receptors here all came from a human donor in a cohort sampled during active COVID-19. The CDR3 runs from the conserved cysteine through the conserved F or W. D genes are given only for firm matches. Part of the rows lack a size; the others show once, few, many or a class for expanded clones.

clone size	V gene	D gene	J gene	CDR3 DNA	CDR3 protein
.	TRBV3-1/TRBV3-2	TRBD1	TRBJ2-6	TGTGCCAGCAGCCAATTATCGAGGGGGCTCTCTGGGGCCAACGTCCTGACTTTC	CASSQLSRGLSGANVLTF
.	TRBV6-4	TRBD2	TRBJ2-3	TGTGCCAGCAGAAAGACTAGCGGGAGTCTCAATACGCAGTATTTT	CASRKTSGSLNTQYF
.	TRBV27	.	TRBJ1-6	TGTGCCAGCAGTTTAGGGCAGATCTATAATTCACCCCTCCACTTT	CASSLGQIYNSPLHF
once	TRBV5-1	.	TRBJ1-3	TGCGCCAGCAGCTTGGGAGGATCCCAATACTCTGGAAACACCATATATTTT	CASSLGGSQYSGNTIYF
.	TRBV7-8	.	TRBJ1-5	TGTGCCAGCAGCTTAGATGCGAGGGGACTATGGGCTAATCAGCCCCAGCATTTT	CASSLDARGLWANQPQHF
.	TRBV15	TRBD2	TRBJ2-7	TGTGCCACCAGGACTAGCGGGAGGAGATACGAGCAGTACTTC	CATRTSGRRYEQYF
.	TRBV7-2	.	TRBJ1-6	TGTGCTGGGGGGGGGAATTCACCCCTCCACTTT	CAGGGNSPLHF
.	TRBV6-5	TRBD1	TRBJ2-7	TGTGCCAGCAGCCGCGCACAGGGGGCAGGCTACGAGCAGTACTTC	CASSRAQGAGYEQYF
.	TRBV19	.	TRBJ2-2	TGTGCCAGTAGTATAGGCAGGGGCACCGGGGAGCTGTTTTTT	CASSIGRGTGELFF
once	TRBV12-3/TRBV12-4	TRBD1	TRBJ1-1	TGTGCCAGCAGTCCAAACAGGGGGCCTGAAGCTTTCTTT	CASSPNRGPEAFF
once	TRBV3-1/TRBV3-2	.	TRBJ2-6	TGTGCCAGCAGCCAAGATCTAGGATATGGGGCCAACGTCCTGACTTTC	CASSQDLGYGANVLTF
.	TRBV10-1	TRBD1	TRBJ2-7	TGCGCCAGCAGTGTATCGCGGCAGGGGGCGAGCGAGCAGTACTTC	CASSVSRQGASEQYF
.	TRBV12-3/TRBV12-4	.	TRBJ1-1	TGTGCCAGCAGTTTCACGGTTAACACTGAAGCTTTCTTT	CASSFTVNTEAFF
.	TRBV28	.	TRBJ2-5	TGTGCCAGCAAGAGGGCTCCCCTGCTCTGGAAGGAGACCCAGTACTTC	CASKRAPLLWKETQYF
once	TRBV6-5	.	TRBJ1-5	TGTGCCAGCAGTTTCCGGGAGACTCATCAGCCCCAGCATTTT	CASSFRETHQPQHF
.	TRBV7-8	.	TRBJ1-3	TGTGCCAGCAGCCCCGCGGGACCCTTGAGCTCTGGAAACACCATATATTTT	CASSPAGPLSSGNTIYF
many	TRBV29-1	TRBD2	TRBJ2-5	TGCAGCGTTGACCTAGCGGGAGGGCGGAAGACCCAGTACTTC	CSVDLAGGRKTQYF